The T cell receptor beta chain described here comes from a study of Tregs in tolerant kidney transplant recipients. Whole-study results and caveats: Tolerant patients' donor-specific Tregs expanded beyond overall Tregs, suggesting antigen-driven growth.

CDR3 length equals 12 residues. The germline V and J ends were trimmed by 7 bases and 6 bases, with 12 bases remaining between them. Per germline, CDR1 LNHDA and CDR2 SQIVND (reference sequence). Concerning this clone: Its specificity is not known. The observed sequence ends 3 residues before the CDR3 terminus, with the missing tail filled in from the germline J gene.

Mixed chimerism was transient after nonmyeloablative marrow transplants from related graft donors. Thawed PBMCs were FACS-sorted into unstimulated CD4+CD25+CD127- regulatory T cells, CD4+CD25- non-regulatory cells, CD4 and CD8 cells. The assay was immunoSEQ multiplex PCR, and TCRdb's table has in-frame clones only and misses some. Here the sample table reports 15,000 or so clones. Specimen: CD4+ T cells from blood (PBMCs), collected 12 months after the transplant. The rearrangement uses TRBV19 and TRBJ1-1, with D maybe TRBD1 (6 bases). This TCR came from a human patient who received a combined kidney and bone marrow transplant. Some T cells may be supplied by the graft donor. The DNA read from the CDR3 is TGTGCCAGTACCACTGGGGGCCCTGAA. It yields the protein CASTTGGPE. The complete CDR3 reads CASTTGGPEAFF. The full variable domain, with the rest looked up from reference TRBV19 and TRBJ1-1, is DGGITQSPKYLFRKEGQNVTLSCEQNLNHDAMYWYRQDPGQGLRLIYYSQIVNDFQKGDIAEGYSVSREKKESFPLTVTSAQKNPTAFYLCASTTGGPEAFFGQGTRLTVV.